This TCR beta chain was observed in a study of tumor-infiltrating lymphocytes in localized non-small cell lung cancer. The data were produced by immunoSEQ multiplex PCR, yet TCRdb's version contains in-frame clones alone and is incomplete. The data contain roughly 3,300 clones, roughly 58% of them singletons. This sequence originates from a human donor with non-small cell lung cancer. Specimen: uninvolved lung tissue not adjacent to the tumor.

This CDR3 reads CSAGTGNTEAFF. The CDR3 coding sequence is TGCAGCGCCGGGACAGGGAACACTGAAGCTTTCTTT. The chain recombines TRBV29-1 with TRBJ1-1; 8 bases agree with TRBD1. After removal of 7 bases from V and 1 base from J, the junction contained 2 bases not matched to a gene. The germline V gene encodes CDR1 SQVTM and CDR2 ANQGSEA. This CDR3 region has 12 residues.